This T cell receptor (beta chain) emerged from a study of molecular identifiers for immune sequencing clone quantification. The table lists this clonotype with a few counts. TCRdb re-called the PCR reads through MiXCR, storing one row per CDR3 protein. This table holds about 320,000 distinct CDR3 sequences, roughly 24% found once. V lost 7 bases to trimming and J lost 4 bases, with 9 bases between them. This CDR3 region has 12 residues. Germline V lookup: CDR1 MNHEY, CDR2 SVGAGI. The chain carries TRBV6-5 and TRBJ2-3; D is uncertain. What was sequenced was naive CD8+ T cells from blood, with Jurkat cell RNA spiked in. Subset indicated: FACS-sorted CD8+CD4-CCR7+CD45RA+ naive T cells. The receptor comes from a human donor in good health. Some libraries in this study had Jurkat cell RNA spiked in. CDR3 sequence (DNA): TGTGCCAGCATGGGGTCCCCAGATACGCAGTATTTT. Encoded protein: CASMGSPDTQYF.